The 11 T cell receptor beta chains below come from one sample, sequenced in a study of shared clonotypes between healthy human individuals. Clones were read by immunoSEQ multiplex PCR, and TCRdb kept only the in-frame ones, dropping some. This table holds around 500,000 clones, around 73% found once. The sample comprised PBMCs. The source of these receptors is a woman in her forties in good health. Some clones in this sample may be carry-over from other donors' samples.

The rearrangement links TRBV27 to TRBJ1-5; 9 positions match TRBD1. Germline CDR1 MNHEY, CDR2 SMNVEV (reference sequence). This CDR3 has 13 amino acids. Trimming took 6 bases from V and 7 from J; bases not matched to a gene: 4. CDR3 residues: CASRGTGGQPQHF. The DNA for the CDR3 is TGTGCCAGCAGGGGAACAGGGGGCCAGCCCCAGCATTTT.

V gene TRBV11-2 combines with J gene TRBJ1-2; D not certain. The germline V gene has CDR1 SGHAT and CDR2 FQNNGV. V lost 1 base and J 8 bases, leaving 11 bases between the germline ends. The length of the CDR3 is 13 residues. CDR3 in amino acids: CASSLVSVSGYTF. DNA for the CDR3: TGTGCCAGCAGCTTAGTTTCTGTTTCGGGCTACACCTTC. Full variable domain (missing parts from reference TRBV11-2 and TRBJ1-2): EAGVAQSPRYKIIEKRQSVAFWCNPISGHATLYWYQQILGQGPKLLIQFQNNGVVDDSQLPKDRFSAERLKGVDSTLKIQPAKLEDSAVYLCASSLVSVSGYTFGSGTRLTVV.

V is TRBV28 and J is TRBJ1-1; TRBD1 matches 12 bases. CDR1 MDHEN and CDR2 SYDVKM come from the germline V gene. With V trimmed by 5 bases and J by 5 bases, 3 bases remained unmatched. The CDR3 totals 14 residues. CDR3 sequence: CASSRDRGRTEAFF. CDR3 nucleotide sequence: TGTGCCAGCAGTCGGGACAGGGGGCGGACTGAAGCTTTCTTT.

The V call is TRBV25-1, the J call TRBJ2-5, with D unclear. Germline CDR1 and CDR2: MGHDK and SYGVNS. V lost 2 bases to trimming and J lost 1 base, with 5 bases between them. The CDR3 is made up of 13 amino acids. The DNA of the CDR3 is TGTGCCAGCAGTGAAGGTTTCCAAGAGACCCAGTACTTC. It is translated as CASSEGFQETQYF.

The V gene is TRBV6-1, the J gene TRBJ1-3; D gene uncertain. Per germline, CDR1 MNHNS and CDR2 SASEGT. Trimming removed 6 bases at V and 0 bases at J, with 12 bases between. This CDR3 contains 15 residues. Here the CDR3 reads CASRDGLISGNTIYF. CDR3 coding DNA: TGTGCCAGCAGGGATGGCCTTATCTCTGGAAACACCATATATTTT.

V gene TRBV28 combines with J gene TRBJ1-5, with TRBD1 matching 12 bases. The V gene's germline CDR1 is MDHEN and CDR2 SYDVKM. V was clipped by 6 bases and J by 6 bases; unmatched bases: 12. The CDR3 is 17 amino acids. CDR3 sequence reads: CASRNWMGQGAGQPQHF. CDR3 DNA: TGTGCCAGCAGAAATTGGATGGGACAGGGGGCGGGTCAGCCCCAGCATTTT.

This chain joins TRBV4-1 and TRBJ1-4, with D perhaps TRBD1 (5 bases). The V end was cut by 0 bases, the J end by 2 bases, with 13 bases between. The CDR3 has 17 amino acids. Germline CDR1 MGHRA, CDR2 YSYEKL. The CDR3 here is CASSQDYRSGTNEKLFF. CDR3 coding DNA: TGCGCCAGCAGCCAAGACTACAGGTCTGGCACTAATGAAAAACTGTTTTTT.

This chain uses TRBV7-9 with TRBJ2-4; possibly TRBD1 for D (6 bases). The CDR3 is 14 amino acids. V gave up 5 bases and J gave up 3 bases, with 11 bases separating them. Per the germline V gene, CDR1 is SEHNR and CDR2 is FQNEAQ (reference sequence). Here the CDR3 reads CASSKDSDKNIQYF. CDR3 DNA: TGTGCCAGCAGCAAGGACAGTGACAAAAACATTCAGTACTTC.

This clone was seen only a few times. The chain combines TRBV2 with TRBJ2-3, with a weak D call TRBD1 (5 bases). Trimming removed 8 bases at V and 6 bases at J, with 12 bases between. The germline CDR1 and CDR2 sequences are SNHLY and FYNNEI. There are 12 residues in the CDR3. The CDR3 region is CASGQGMDTQYF. CDR3 DNA sequence: TGTGCCAGCGGTCAGGGCATGGATACGCAGTATTTT.

This chain joins TRBV19 and TRBJ2-7; a possible D gene is TRBD1 (5 bases). Germline V gives CDR1 LNHDA, CDR2 SQIVND (reference sequence). The length of the CDR3 is 15 residues. Trimming took off 3 bases at V and 4 bases at J, with 16 bases between the two ends. The CDR3 is CASSIGQGRAYEQYF. The CDR3, as DNA: TGTGCCAGTAGTATCGGGCAGGGAAGGGCGTACGAGCAGTACTTC.

Concerning this clone: The sample carries other DNA sequences with the same CDR3. This sequence joins TRBV18 and TRBJ2-7; TRBD2 matches 9 bases. The trim removed 3 bases at V and 3 bases at J, leaving 3 bases unmatched. The CDR3 has 14 amino acids. In germline, CDR1 is KGHSH, CDR2 LQKENI. For the CDR3, the DNA is TGTGCCAGCTCACCGGGACTAGCCGGCTACGAGCAGTACTTC. This translates into CASSPGLAGYEQYF.